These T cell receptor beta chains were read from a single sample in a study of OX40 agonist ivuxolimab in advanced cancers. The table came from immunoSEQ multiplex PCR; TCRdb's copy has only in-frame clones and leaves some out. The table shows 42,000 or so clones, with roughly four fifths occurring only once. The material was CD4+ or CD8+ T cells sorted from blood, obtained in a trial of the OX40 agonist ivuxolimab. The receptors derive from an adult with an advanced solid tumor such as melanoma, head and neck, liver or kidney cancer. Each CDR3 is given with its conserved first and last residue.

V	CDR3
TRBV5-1	CASSLQDSSDGYTF
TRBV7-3	CASSKGMGNEQFF
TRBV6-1	CASSDLAPSTDTQYF
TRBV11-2	CASSLGGIQETQYF
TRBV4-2	CASSHQDSYGYTF
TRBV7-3	CASRVNGGTEAFF
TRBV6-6	CASSYENTEAFF
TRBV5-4	CASSLGTSGRGETQYF
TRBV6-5	CASSYDIDKAYEQYF
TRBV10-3	CAISEREASYNEQFF
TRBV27	CASSFAGVNTEAFF
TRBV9	CASSVATSGETQYF
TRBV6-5	CASSYSGTGEKLFF
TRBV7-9	CASSLRDFPGDEQYF
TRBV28	CASSFGGTVLGNEQFF
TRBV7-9	CASSAATGSSYNEQFF
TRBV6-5	CASSLDNQETQYF
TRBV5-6	CASSSLSVGRAYNEQFF
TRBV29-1	CSVATYNEKLFF
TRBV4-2	CASSQVRGNGLYQETQYF
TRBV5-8	CASSLGTGGVDEQFF
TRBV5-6	CASSPARANVLTF
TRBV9	CASSPQGVLEETQYF
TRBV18	CASSPSRQETQYF
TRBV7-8	CASSLVGQGDPQYF
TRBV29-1	CSVEQGTASYNEQFF
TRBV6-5	CASSRPTGGADTQYF
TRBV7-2	CASSLVIGVATEAFF
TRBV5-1	CASSLSYGNEKLFF
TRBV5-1	CASSLTPPTSYNEQFF
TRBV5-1	CASSLGQGSGTDTQYF
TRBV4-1	CASSQAGTGRETQYF
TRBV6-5	CASSGGGYNQPQHF